Shown below are 11 T cell receptor beta chains from a single sample sequenced in a study of blood T cell repertoires in COVID-19. TCRdb keeps only in-frame clones here, not all; method: immunoSEQ multiplex PCR. This sample has roughly 55,000 clones; 87% occur once, and the top ten carry 6.5%. What was sequenced was peripheral blood. The receptors were sampled from a man aged 50 or older with active COVID-19.

V gene TRBV19 combines with J gene TRBJ1-1, with 7 bases identical to TRBD1. This CDR3 is built from 14 residues. V lost 7 bases, J lost 4 bases, and 9 bases stayed unmatched. The V gene's germline CDR1 is LNHDA and CDR2 SQIVND (reference sequence). The CDR3 DNA reads TGTGCCAGTACACCGGGGCAGGGGGTCACTGAAGCTTTCTTT. Protein product: CASTPGQGVTEAFF.

This clone was detected once. The chain uses TRBV29-1 and TRBJ1-2; 8 positions agree with TRBD1. The J segment lost 5 bases and the V segment lost 7 bases, leaving 12 bases of the junction unmatched. CDR3 length: 14 amino acids. The V gene's germline CDR1 is SQVTM and CDR2 ANQGSEA. CDR3 coding DNA: TGCAGCGCCGAAGGGGGACAGGCCTCTTATGGCTACACCTTC. Translated, it gives CSAEGGQASYGYTF.

The genes are TRBV11-2 and TRBJ1-1, with 7 bases matching TRBD1. The CDR3 contains 14 residues. With 4 bases clipped from V and 7 bases from J, the junction kept 9 bases outside the gene matches. Per germline, CDR1 SGHAT and CDR2 FQNNGV. The DNA for the CDR3 is TGTGCCAGCAGCTCCATTAGGGGGCAGATTGAAGCTTTCTTT. Translation gives CASSSIRGQIEAFF.

The V gene is TRBV18, the J gene TRBJ2-3, with D uncertain. With 4 bases removed from V and 4 bases from J, the gap between germline ends came to 9 bases. The CDR3 has 13 amino acids. CDR1 and CDR2 (germline): KGHSH, LQKENI. CDR3 DNA: TGTGCCAGCTCACGTACTTCCCCAGATACGCAGTATTTT. This gives the protein CASSRTSPDTQYF.

The chain employs TRBV4-1 and TRBJ1-2, with D possibly being TRBD1 (5 bases). The CDR3 runs 14 residues. The germline gives CDR1 MGHRA, CDR2 YSYEKL. Trimming cost V 0 bases and J 3 bases, with 8 bases left between them. Here the CDR3 reads CASSQEDIDYGYTF. The DNA of the CDR3 is TGCGCCAGCAGCCAAGAGGACATTGACTATGGCTACACCTTC.

The CDR3 spells CAWGSRTVGKNIQYF. CDR3 DNA: TGTGCCTGGGGGTCCCGGACAGTGGGCAAAAACATTCAGTACTTC. The chain recombines TRBV30 with TRBJ2-4; D is possibly TRBD1 (6 bases). The CDR3 runs to 15 residues. V lost 5 bases to trimming and J lost 3 bases, with 17 bases between them. Germline V gene data show CDR1 as GTSNPN and CDR2 as SVGIG (reference sequence).

This clone appeared a single time. The rearrangement links TRBV5-1 to TRBJ2-6, with D maybe TRBD2 (6 bases). Germline V gene lookup returns CDR1 SGHRS and CDR2 YFSETQ. This CDR3 region has 17 residues. Trimming took off 2 bases at V and 0 bases at J, with 12 bases between the two ends. The CDR3 loop is CASSFRLGVSGANVLTF. CDR3 bases: TGCGCCAGCAGCTTCCGACTAGGGGTCTCTGGGGCCAACGTCCTGACTTTC. Full variable domain (rest looked up from reference TRBV5-1 and TRBJ2-6): KAGVTQTPRYLIKTRGQQVTLSCSPISGHRSVSWYQQTPGQGLQFLFEYFSETQRNKGNFPGRFSGRQFSNSRSEMNVSTLELGDSALYLCASSFRLGVSGANVLTFGAGSRLTVL.

This chain joins TRBV21-1 and TRBJ2-1; the table names TRBD1, a call not compared with the DNA. TRBV21-1 is tagged as a pseudogene. The CDR3 totals 15 residues. Here the CDR3 DNA reads TGTGCCAGCAGCAGTGAGACAGGAGGTCTCAATGAGCAGTTCTTC. Protein sequence: CASSSETGGLNEQFF.

This chain joins TRBV6-5 and TRBJ2-5; the match to TRBD1 covers 7 bases. Germline V CDR1 and CDR2: MNHEY, SVGAGI. The CDR3 has 15 amino acids. Trimming removed 7 bases from V and 2 bases from J; junction bases left unmatched: 10. The CDR3 protein is CASTRGQVLQETQYF. CDR3 nucleotide sequence: TGTGCCAGCACCCGTGGACAGGTGCTTCAAGAGACCCAGTACTTC.

This chain links TRBV19 with TRBJ1-5; TRBD1 agrees at 7 bases. The CDR3 runs to 13 residues. In germline, CDR1 is LNHDA, CDR2 SQIVND (reference sequence). V shed 6 bases, J shed 6 bases, and the junction held 5 bases outside the gene matches. The CDR3 region has the DNA TGTGCCAGTAGGCCAGGGGGTTTTCAGCCCCAGCATTTT. Amino acid sequence: CASRPGGFQPQHF.

This chain connects TRBV3-1 (or the pseudogene TRBV3-2) to TRBJ2-2; maybe TRBD1 (6 bases). CDR3 length equals 12 residues. Germline assignment: CDR1 LGHDT and CDR2 YNNKEL (reference sequence). The V end was cut by 0 bases, the J end by 15 bases, with 11 bases between. The CDR3 DNA follows: TGTGCCAGCAGCCAAGAAAGGGGGTGGTTGTTTTTT. Protein sequence: CASSQERGWLFF.